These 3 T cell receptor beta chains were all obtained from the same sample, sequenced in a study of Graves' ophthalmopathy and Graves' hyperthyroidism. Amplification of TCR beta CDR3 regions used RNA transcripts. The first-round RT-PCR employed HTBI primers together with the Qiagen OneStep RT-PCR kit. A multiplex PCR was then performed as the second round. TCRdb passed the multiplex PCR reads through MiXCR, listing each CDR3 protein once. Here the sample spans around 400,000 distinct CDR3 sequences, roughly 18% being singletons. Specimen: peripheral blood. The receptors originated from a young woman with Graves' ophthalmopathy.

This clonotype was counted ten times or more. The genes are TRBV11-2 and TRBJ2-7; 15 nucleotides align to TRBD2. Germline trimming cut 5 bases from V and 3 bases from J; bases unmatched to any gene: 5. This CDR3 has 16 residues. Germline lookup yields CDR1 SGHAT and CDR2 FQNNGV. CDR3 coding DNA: TGTGCCAGCAGCCCCCGGACTAGCGGGAGGGTCTACGAGCAGTACTTC. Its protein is CASSPRTSGRVYEQYF.

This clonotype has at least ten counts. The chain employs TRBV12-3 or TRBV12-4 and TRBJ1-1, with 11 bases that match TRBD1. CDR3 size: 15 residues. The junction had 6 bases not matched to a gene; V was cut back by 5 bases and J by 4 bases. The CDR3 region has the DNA TGTGCCAGCAGTCCCCGGACAGGGGGCGGCACTGAAGCTTTCTTT. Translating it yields CASSPRTGGGTEAFF.

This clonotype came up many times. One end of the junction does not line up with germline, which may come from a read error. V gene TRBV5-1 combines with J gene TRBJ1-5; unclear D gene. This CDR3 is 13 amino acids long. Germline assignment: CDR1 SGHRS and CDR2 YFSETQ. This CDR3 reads CASSRDSNQPQHF. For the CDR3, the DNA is TGTGCCAGCAGCCGCGACAGCAATCAGCCCCAGCATTTT.